This TCR beta chain was identified in a study of T-cell reconstitution after alpha-beta-depleted transplantation in children. Findings and limits, study-wide: About two months after transplant, alpha-beta T cells reportedly came from several hundred expanded graft clones. Where some patients showed high TCRbeta diversity at day 60, it came from recipient T cells and thymic progenitors that had survived. Newly made T cells mostly supplied T-cell counts and diversity one year after transplant.

A TCRbeta library incorporating unique molecular identifiers was prepared. TCRdb re-called the PCR reads through MiXCR, storing one row per CDR3 protein. Seen here are roughly 310,000 distinct CDR3 sequences, approximately 23% observed once, and the top ten hold 10% to 11%. In regard to this clonotype: Its antigen is not known.

The CDR3 spans 19 residues. The trim removed 2 bases at V and 0 bases at J, leaving 9 bases unmatched. Germline values: CDR1 LGHNA, CDR2 YNFKEQ. This sequence was found in a male patient aged 10-17 years who had a stem cell transplant for acute lymphoblastic leukemia, so the T cells may come from the graft donor. The chain couples TRBV4-2 to TRBJ2-1; the match to TRBD2 covers 11 bases. Sample: PBMCs, mostly from graft donor cells, taken 180 days after TCRalphabeta/CD19-depleted stem cell transplant. The CDR3 DNA reads TGTGCCAGCAGCCAACTTTCCGGGACTAGCGGAAGCTCCTACAATGAGCAGTTCTTC. Amino acids: CASSQLSGTSGSSYNEQFF.